This T cell receptor (beta chain) comes out of a study of cytomegalovirus exposure and HLA in healthy donors. Study-wide results and limits: Listed as cytomegalovirus-associated were 164 TCR beta chains.

About this clone itself: The antigen remains unidentified.

Germline V gene data show CDR1 as SGHTA and CDR2 as FQGNSA. With 10 bases removed from V and 2 bases from J, the gap between germline ends came to 17 bases. The CDR3 consists of 14 residues. The PCR was carried out with 60 Vbeta primers and 13 Jbeta primers. Methods used by the authors: As a later analysis found, there were approximately 80 million unique TCR beta chains, of which roughly 11 million were shared. Assay used: immunoSEQ multiplex PCR; TCRdb lists only in-frame clones, some missing. V and J calls and clone size are given by that table; D and trimming were obtained from the DNA. The sample carries 150,000 to 200,000 clones, 70% to 80% recorded once.

The clonotype originates from a male donor in good health and CMV-seronegative. The chain recombines TRBV7-2 with TRBJ1-2; perhaps TRBD1 as D (6 bases). The sample taken for sequencing was PBMCs. The DNA for the CDR3 is TGTGCCATTCCCCGGACGGACAGAAACTATGGCTACACCTTC. It translates to CAIPRTDRNYGYTF.